This entry lists 24 T cell receptor beta chains sequenced from one sample in a study of CD8+ T cells in alopecia areata. Sequencing used cDNA as its template, made by extracting RNA and reverse transcribing it. Method: immunoSEQ multiplex PCR; TCRdb's copy keeps in-frame clones and lacks some. The sample carries 200,000 to 250,000 clones, 50% to 65% recorded once. Sequenced material: CD4+ T cells sorted from blood, taken at week 0. The receptors shown here come from a human donor with alopecia areata.

For this clone: This sample also contains other DNA sequences that code for the same CDR3. The chain combines TRBV29-1 with TRBJ2-2; D not resolved. The CDR3 extends over 10 amino acids. V was trimmed by 4 bases and J by 5 bases, leaving 2 bases between them. Germline V gene data show CDR1 as SQVTM and CDR2 as ANQGSEA. The CDR3, as DNA: TGCAGCGTTGGGACCGGGGAGCTGTTTTTT. Amino acids: CSVGTGELFF.

This clone was detected only a few times. The rearrangement uses TRBV29-1 and TRBJ2-7; TRBD2 aligns across 8 bases. The junction had 6 bases not matched to a gene; V was cut back by 6 bases and J by 5 bases. Germline V gives CDR1 SQVTM, CDR2 ANQGSEA. The CDR3 consists of 12 residues. The CDR3 bases are TGCAGCGTAAAAGCGGGAGCCAACGAGCAGTACTTC. This gives the protein CSVKAGANEQYF.

The count of this clone is one. The chain employs TRBV30 and TRBJ1-5; D is undetermined. CDR3 length: 17 amino acids. The V end lost 3 bases, the J end lost 2 bases, and 20 bases lay between the germline ends. Looked up from germline, CDR1 is GTSNPN and CDR2 is SVGIG (reference sequence). As DNA, the CDR3 is TGTGCCTGGAGCCCGACCGGGAGGTGGATTGGCAATCAGCCCCAGCATTTT. It yields the protein CAWSPTGRWIGNQPQHF.

J is TRBJ2-5 and V is TRBV7-6, with D uncertain. Germline CDR1 reads SGHVS; CDR2 reads FNYEAQ. The CDR3 extends over 11 amino acids. V was cut by 4 bases and J by 3 bases, with 3 bases left in between. The CDR3 nucleotides read TGTGCCAGCAGCTCTAAAGAGACCCAGTACTTC. Translated, it gives CASSSKETQYF.

This rearrangement joins TRBV5-4 to TRBJ1-5; D is unclear. The ends were cut back, 0 bases at V and 7 bases at J, with 11 bases in the middle. Germline-derived CDR1 and CDR2 are SGHNT and YYREEE (reference sequence). The CDR3 runs 14 residues. The CDR3 loop is CASSLDGSEQPQHF. The CDR3 region has the DNA TGTGCCAGCAGCTTGGACGGGTCGGAGCAGCCCCAGCATTTT. The whole variable domain, filled in from reference TRBV5-4 and TRBJ1-5, reads ETGVTQSPTHLIKTRGQQVTLRCSSQSGHNTVSWYQQALGQGPQFIFQYYREEENGRGNFPPRFSGLQFPNYSSELNVNALELDDSALYLCASSLDGSEQPQHFGDGTRLSIL.

This rearrangement joins TRBV7-9 to TRBJ2-3; 8 positions agree with TRBD2. The V and J ends lost 2 bases and 3 bases, in that order; junction bases with no gene match: 4. The CDR3 sequence is 15 residues long. Germline values: CDR1 SEHNR, CDR2 FQNEAQ (reference sequence). The DNA of the CDR3 is TGTGCCAGCAGCTTACCAGCGGGGGTGACAGATACGCAGTATTTT. This sequence encodes CASSLPAGVTDTQYF.

The chain uses TRBV30 and TRBJ1-4; 7 bases align to TRBD1. Germline CDR1 is GTSNPN and CDR2 is SVGIG (reference sequence). The CDR3 has 13 amino acids. Trimming at V came to 4 bases and at J to 3 bases, leaving 2 bases not matched to a gene. The CDR3: CAWTGTANEKLFF. For the CDR3, the DNA is TGTGCCTGGACCGGGACAGCTAATGAAAAACTGTTTTTT.

V usage is TRBV7-9 and J usage is TRBJ1-1; 7 positions agree with TRBD1. The germline gives CDR1 SEHNR, CDR2 FQNEAQ (reference sequence). V was clipped by 5 bases and J by 1 base; unmatched bases: 7. The CDR3 is made up of 15 amino acids. CDR3 nucleotides: TGTGCCAGCAGCCCAGGGGACAGTGGGAACACTGAAGCTTTCTTT. Protein product: CASSPGDSGNTEAFF.

The rearrangement joins TRBV11-2 to TRBJ1-3; D call uncertain. The germline V gene has CDR1 SGHAT and CDR2 FQNNGV. The V and J ends lost 3 bases and 0 bases respectively, with 3 bases between them. The CDR3 is made up of 13 amino acids. The CDR3 region has the DNA TGTGCCAGCAGCTTTAGCTCTGGAAACACCATATATTTT. Protein sequence: CASSFSSGNTIYF.

This chain links TRBV30 with TRBJ2-1; D is ambiguous. V lost 5 bases and J lost 6, with 11 bases in between. Germline CDR1 reads GTSNPN; CDR2 reads SVGIG (reference sequence). This CDR3 contains 12 residues. In nucleotides, the CDR3 is TGTGCCTGGGGCCGTTCGTCCAATGAGCAGTTCTTC. Its translation is CAWGRSSNEQFF.

This clone is a singleton in its sample. This chain links TRBV11-2 with TRBJ2-5, with 10 positions matching TRBD2. Germline CDR1 is SGHAT and CDR2 is FQNNGV. Trimming removed 5 bases from V and 3 bases from J; junction bases left unmatched: 6. CDR3 length: 15 amino acids. The CDR3 sequence: CASSKAGGSEETQYF. The CDR3, as DNA: TGTGCCAGCAGCAAAGCGGGAGGGAGCGAAGAGACCCAGTACTTC.

The rearrangement uses TRBV11-2 and TRBJ1-1; a weak D match, TRBD1 (5 bases). The CDR3 is made up of 12 amino acids. Germline values: CDR1 SGHAT, CDR2 FQNNGV. Trimming shortened V by 0 bases and J by 6 bases, and 5 bases separated the two germline ends. CDR3 protein: CASSLDRAEAFF. CDR3 sequence (DNA): TGTGCCAGCAGCTTAGACAGGGCTGAAGCTTTCTTT.

With regard to this clone: Other DNA sequences from this sample encode an identical CDR3 as well. The V call is TRBV7-9, the J call TRBJ2-3; 8 bases are a match to TRBD2. There are 15 residues in the CDR3. Germline CDR1 is SEHNR and CDR2 is FQNEAQ (reference sequence). V shed 5 bases, J shed 1 base, and the junction held 5 bases outside the gene matches. The CDR3 spells CASSTGTSGTDTQYF. The CDR3 nucleotides are TGTGCCAGCAGCACCGGGACTAGTGGCACAGATACGCAGTATTTT.

The rearrangement links TRBV7-9 to TRBJ1-1; D gene unclear. This CDR3 spans 12 amino acids. Looked up from germline, CDR1 is SEHNR and CDR2 is FQNEAQ (reference sequence). The V end was cut by 1 base, the J end by 7 bases, with 7 bases between. The CDR3 DNA reads TGTGCCAGCAGCTTAGGGTCGGGTGAAGCTTTCTTT. Translation: CASSLGSGEAFF.

The J gene is TRBJ2-7, the V gene TRBV9, with D possibly TRBD1 on 6 matching bases. CDR3 length: 14 residues. V was trimmed by 3 bases and J by 2 bases, leaving 12 bases between them. Germline CDR1 reads SGDLS; CDR2 reads YYNGEE. The CDR3, as DNA: TGTGCCAGCAGCGCCGGACAGAGGCCCTACGAGCAGTACTTC. This gives the protein CASSAGQRPYEQYF.

The sample holds one count of this clone. The chain couples TRBV4-2 to TRBJ2-1; D might be TRBD1 (5 bases). Per the germline V gene, CDR1 is LGHNA and CDR2 is YNFKEQ. The V end lost 1 base, the J end lost 8 bases, and 12 bases lay between the germline ends. This CDR3 is 14 amino acids long. The CDR3 region is CASSQGRASDEQFF. In DNA form, the CDR3 reads TGTGCCAGCAGCCAAGGCAGGGCAAGCGATGAGCAGTTCTTC.

J is TRBJ1-2 and V is TRBV15; tentative D call: TRBD1 (6 bases). Germline V gene sequence: CDR1 LNHNV, CDR2 YYDKDF (reference sequence). The V end was cut by 1 base, the J end by 4 bases, with 13 bases between. This CDR3 is built from 15 residues. CDR3 in amino acids: CATSRGSQGSYGYTF. CDR3 coding DNA: TGTGCCACCAGCAGAGGCTCACAGGGCTCCTATGGCTACACCTTC.

This clone occurred a few times. The rearrangement joins TRBV29-1 to TRBJ1-1; 9 bases map to TRBD1. V was clipped by 6 bases and J by 1 base; unmatched bases: 6. Germline CDR1 is SQVTM and CDR2 is ANQGSEA. This CDR3 spans 14 amino acids. The chain's CDR3 is CSVKGTGTNTEAFF. CDR3 DNA sequence: TGCAGCGTGAAGGGGACAGGGACGAACACTGAAGCTTTCTTT.

The chain is built from TRBV29-1 and TRBJ1-1, with D possibly TRBD1 on 5 matching bases. Germline values: CDR1 SQVTM, CDR2 ANQGSEA. V was clipped by 6 bases and J by 1 base, with 18 bases between them. The CDR3 has 15 residues. CDR3 in amino acids: CSVWALGRGNTEAFF. In nucleotides, the CDR3 is TGCAGCGTCTGGGCCCTGGGGCGCGGGAACACTGAAGCTTTCTTT.

This clone was detected a few times. This rearrangement joins TRBV5-6 to TRBJ1-2, with 7 nucleotides matching TRBD1. Germline V gene sequence: CDR1 SGHDT, CDR2 YYEEEE. The CDR3 has 16 amino acids. Trimming cost V 0 bases and J 4 bases; bases outside gene matches: 9. For the CDR3, the DNA is TGTGCCAGCAGCTTGGAGAGGACAGGATTCCTCTATGGCTACACCTTC. Residues: CASSLERTGFLYGYTF.

This clone has just a few counts. The genes are TRBV29-1 and TRBJ1-5; no clear D. The CDR3 extends over 15 amino acids. CDR1 is SQVTM and CDR2 is ANQGSEA in the germline V gene. V dropped 6 bases and J dropped 0 bases, with 15 bases sitting between them. CDR3 in DNA: TGCAGCGTGGGCCTGAGGGCAGGTAGCAATCAGCCCCAGCATTTT. Translated, it gives CSVGLRAGSNQPQHF.

The CDR3 nucleotides are TGTGCCAGCAGCTTATCCGGAAACACCATATATTTT. Residues: CASSLSGNTIYF. The chain uses TRBV7-6 and TRBJ1-3; D gene ambiguous. The germline CDR1 and CDR2 sequences are SGHVS and FNYEAQ. The CDR3 length is 12 residues. With 2 bases removed from V and 4 bases from J, the gap between germline ends came to 3 bases. Full variable domain (missing parts from reference TRBV7-6 and TRBJ1-3): GAGVSQSPRYKVTKRGQDVALRCDPISGHVSLYWYRQALGQGPEFLTYFNYEAQQDKSGLPNDRFSAERPEGSISTLTIQRTEQRDSAMYRCASSLSGNTIYFGEGSWLTVV.

This chain connects TRBV19 to TRBJ1-5, with a tentative D call TRBD1 (5 bases). Germline CDR1 reads LNHDA; CDR2 reads SQIVND (reference sequence). Trimming left V 3 bases short and J 5 bases short, with 11 bases between. The CDR3 is 14 residues long. The CDR3 spells CASSMGQDYQPQHF. The CDR3 DNA reads TGTGCCAGTAGTATGGGGCAGGATTATCAGCCCCAGCATTTT.

This clone was seen more than once but under ten times. The chain has TRBV14 and TRBJ2-1; 7 nucleotides line up with TRBD1. J lost 2 bases, V lost 0 bases, and 4 bases had no gene match. The CDR3 length is 16 residues. Germline CDR1 is SGHDN and CDR2 is FVKESK. The CDR3 DNA reads as TGTGCCAGCAGCCAAGATTGGGGACAGACCTACAATGAGCAGTTCTTC. Translation: CASSQDWGQTYNEQFF. The entire variable domain, with the rest obtained from reference TRBV14 and TRBJ2-1, is as follows: EAGVTQFPSHSVIEKGQTVTLRCDPISGHDNLYWYRRVMGKEIKFLLHFVKESKQDESGMPNNRFLAERTGGTYSTLKVQPAELEDSGVYFCASSQDWGQTYNEQFFGPGTRLTVL.